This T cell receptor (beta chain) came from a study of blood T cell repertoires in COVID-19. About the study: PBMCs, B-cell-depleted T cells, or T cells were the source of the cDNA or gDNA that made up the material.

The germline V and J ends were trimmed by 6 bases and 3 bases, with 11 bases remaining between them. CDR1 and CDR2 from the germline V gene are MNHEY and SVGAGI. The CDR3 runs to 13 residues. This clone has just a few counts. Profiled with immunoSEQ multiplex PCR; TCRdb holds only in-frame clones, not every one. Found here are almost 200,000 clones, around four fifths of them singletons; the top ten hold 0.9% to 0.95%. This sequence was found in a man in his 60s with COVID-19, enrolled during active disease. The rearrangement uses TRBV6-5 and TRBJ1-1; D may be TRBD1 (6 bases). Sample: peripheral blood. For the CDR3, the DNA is TGTGCCAGCAGCCCACAGGGTTACACTGAAGCTTTCTTT. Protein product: CASSPQGYTEAFF.